Sequencing of this TCR beta chain was carried out in a study of cytomegalovirus exposure and HLA in healthy donors. Across the whole study: The roughly 670 first-cohort repertoires shared a platform with the roughly 120 validation repertoires, as reported in a later analysis.

Study-level results: Rare TCR sequences predominated, though certain public TCRs were found in many donors. TCR beta chains numbering under 200 were designated cytomegalovirus-associated. The authors confirmed in vitro that a few CMV-associated chains were specific for CMV antigens.

Method: immunoSEQ multiplex PCR; TCRdb's copy keeps in-frame clones and lacks some. Among some 170,000 clones listed, more than 75% were seen once. The CDR3 runs 15 residues. Per germline, CDR1 LGHNA and CDR2 YSLEER. The V end lost 5 bases, the J end lost 4 bases, and 12 bases lay between the germline ends. With regard to this clone: No antigen is known for it.

This chain joins TRBV4-3 and TRBJ2-6; possible D gene TRBD2, 5 bases. The clonotype comes from a man between 18 and 35 years old in good health and CMV-seropositive. The sample was PBMCs. CDR3 loop: CASSIEGSGANVLTF. CDR3 DNA sequence: TGCGCCAGCAGCATCGAGGGATCCGGGGCCAACGTCCTGACTTTC.